Following are 22 T cell receptor beta chains from one sample sequenced in a study of tumor-infiltrating lymphocytes in primary liver carcinoma. From roughly 470 ng total RNA, TCR beta cDNA was generated with a primer in the constant region. Employing slightly modified ARM-PCR, three nested multiplex PCR rounds were run, and these gave rise to the TCR beta libraries. Investigators reported that the first two PCR rounds, at 10 cycles each, used TRBV1-TRBV30 forward primers with a C-beta reverse primer. TCRdb analysed the multiplex PCR reads with MiXCR anew, one entry per CDR3 protein. The data contain over 40,000 distinct CDR3 sequences, over 65% of them singletons. The approximately 17-34 mg bulk tissue piece was not sorted before simultaneous RNA and DNA extraction. Sample: liver tumor tissue from sampling region 5. Subset in this sample: tumor region T5, tumor centre. Every receptor here comes from a man aged 40-55 years with primary liver carcinoma and hepatitis B virus infection.

The chain has TRBV6-6 and TRBJ2-7; D may correspond to TRBD1 or TRBD2 (5 bases each). There are 16 residues in the CDR3. Looked up from germline, CDR1 is MNHNY and CDR2 is SVGAGI (reference sequence). V lost 3 bases, J lost 1 base, and 16 bases lay in between. CDR3 nucleotide sequence: TGTGCCAGCAGTTATTCCCCGGGACGCAATTCCTACGAGCAGTACTTC. It translates to CASSYSPGRNSYEQYF.

Comments on this clonotype: Just one base apart from a much larger clone, this may be a read error. The DNA for the CDR3 is TGTGCCTGTAGCTCCCGAGTAGGGACAGGGTCCGGGGAGCTGTTTTTT. Protein sequence: CACSSRVGTGSGELFF. The V call is TRBV19, the J call TRBJ2-2; 9 nucleotides line up with TRBD1. Germline V gives CDR1 LNHDA, CDR2 SQIVND (reference sequence). This CDR3 has 16 residues.

A remark on this clonotype: No conserved phenylalanine or tryptophan is present at the end of the CDR3, so a read error is the likely explanation. The V and J genes are TRBV4-3 and TRBJ2-7; TRBD1 matches 10 bases. The CDR3 has 15 amino acids. Germline V lookup: CDR1 LGHNA, CDR2 YSLEER. CDR3 loop: CSSSQDSGTGDEQYS. The DNA for the CDR3 is TGCTCCAGCAGTCAAGATTCGGGGACAGGGGACGAGCAGTACTCC.

As for this clonotype: Relative to the germline gene, one junction end is altered; a read error may explain this. The V gene is TRBV28, the J gene TRBJ2-5, with a tentative D call TRBD2 (5 bases). CDR1 MDHEN and CDR2 SYDVKM come from the germline V gene. This CDR3 region has 14 residues. This chain's CDR3 is CASSSVDPWEIQYF. The CDR3 bases are TGTGCCAGCAGTTCCGTTGACCCCTGGGAGATCCAGTACTTC.

Points on this clonotype: Since no conserved phenylalanine or tryptophan closes the CDR3, a read error is the likely cause. The chain carries TRBV10-3 and TRBJ1-1; D not certain. With 8 bases removed from V and 1 base from J, the gap between germline ends came to 11 bases. The germline CDR1 and CDR2 sequences are ENHRY and SYGVKD. The CDR3 loop spans 13 amino acids. The CDR3 spells CAIASGENTEAFI. The CDR3 nucleotides read TGTGCCATCGCGAGTGGGGAGAACACTGAAGCTTTCATT.

A word on this clonotype: The junction shows a germline mismatch at one end, possibly a read error. The V call is TRBV10-2, the J call TRBJ2-3; D uncertain. The V gene's germline CDR1 is WSHSY and CDR2 SAAADI. The length of the CDR3 is 11 residues. As DNA, the CDR3 is TGCGCCAGCAGTCACACAAATACGCGGTATTTT. Its translation is CASSHTNTRYF.

Comment on this clonotype: A read error may produce the germline difference seen at one junction end. The gene calls are TRBV4-2 and TRBJ1-1; D perhaps matches TRBD1 (5 bases). CDR1 is LGHNA and CDR2 is YNFKEQ in the germline V gene. CDR3 size: 14 residues. The CDR3 nucleotides are TGTGCCAGCAACCTGGCTGGGGGAAACACTGAAGGTTTCTTT. Protein: CASNLAGGNTEGFF.

The rearrangement uses TRBV10-3 and TRBJ1-2; D remains unclear. Trimming shortened V by 6 bases and J by 3 bases, and 11 bases separated the two germline ends. CDR1 is ENHRY and CDR2 is SYGVKD in the germline V gene. CDR3 length: 13 amino acids. This chain's CDR3 is CAISETFHYGYTF. The CDR3 DNA follows: TGTGCCATCAGCGAAACTTTCCACTATGGCTACACCTTC.

Concerning this clonotype itself: Mismatch with germline at one junction end may stem from a read error. The chain uses TRBV4-2 and TRBJ1-2; no definite D call. The CDR3 is 14 amino acids. Germline CDR1 reads LGHNA; CDR2 reads YNFKEQ. CDR3 in amino acids: CASIALDGNYGYTF. In nucleotides, the CDR3 is TGCGCCAGCATAGCCCTTGATGGGAACTATGGCTACACCTTC.

The table lists this clonotype with a few counts. V and J are TRBV5-8 and TRBJ2-1; 9 positions match TRBD2. CDR1 is SGHTS and CDR2 is YDEGEE in the germline V gene. This CDR3 spans 19 amino acids. V trimming: 5 bases; J trimming: 5 bases; junction bases outside the gene matches: 20. This chain's CDR3 is CASRPLGLAGGLSHNEQFF. CDR3 DNA sequence: TGTGCCAGCAGGCCCCTGGGACTAGCAGGAGGTTTATCCCACAATGAGCAGTTCTTC.

As concerns this clonotype: This clone may be a read error of a much larger clone one base away. V gene TRBV28 combines with J gene TRBJ1-1; D ambiguous. Trimming stripped 3 bases from V and 0 bases from J, with 8 bases between. The CDR3 contains 14 residues. Per the germline V gene, CDR1 is MDHEN and CDR2 is SYDVKM. CDR3 region: CASSLGDLNTEAFF. The DNA of the CDR3 is TGTGCCAGCAGTTTGGGCGATCTGAACACTGAAGCTTTCTTT.

Comments on this clonotype: Possible read error: a much larger clone is one base away. The chain is built from TRBV24-1 and TRBJ2-5; D gene unclear. CDR1 KGHDR and CDR2 SFDVKD come from the germline V gene. V was clipped by 3 bases and J by 7 bases, with 8 bases between them. The CDR3 extends over 12 amino acids. The CDR3 nucleotides are TGTGCCACCAGTGATATGATCGGGACCCAGTACTTC. This encodes CATSDMIGTQYF.

Remarks on this clonotype: A much larger clone differs from this one at a single base, so this may be a read error. CDR3 sequence: CVSTNLGTSGSNEQFF. CDR3 in DNA: TGTGTCAGCACAAACTTAGGGACTAGCGGCAGCAATGAGCAGTTCTTC. The rearrangement uses TRBV2 and TRBJ2-1; 11 bases agree with TRBD2. CDR1 is SNHLY, CDR2 FYNNEI, per germline. This CDR3 has 16 amino acids.

This clonotype was found once. The germline gene is not matched at one end of the junction; a read error may be the cause. This chain links TRBV24-1 with TRBJ2-1, with D possibly matching TRBD1 (5 bases). From germline, CDR1 is KGHDR and CDR2 SFDVKD. CDR3 length: 13 residues. The CDR3: CDTTGSSTIEQFF. Written as DNA, the CDR3 is TGTGACACCACAGGTAGTAGTACGATTGAGCAGTTCTTC.

A remark on this clonotype: The junction and the germline gene differ at one end; a read error may be behind it. The chain couples TRBV5-4 to TRBJ2-7; 7 bases match TRBD1. This CDR3 region has 14 residues. Germline lookup yields CDR1 SGHNT and CDR2 YYREEE (reference sequence). Written as DNA, the CDR3 is TGTGTCAGCAGCTTCTGGGGACAGACCTACGAGCAGTACTTC. Amino acid sequence: CVSSFWGQTYEQYF.

This clonotype was counted a single time. The junction departs from germline at one end; a sequencing error may be responsible. The chain uses TRBV5-4 and TRBJ1-5, with no clear D. The length of the CDR3 is 13 residues. Germline CDR1 SGHNT, CDR2 YYREEE (reference sequence). CDR3 in amino acids: CASNSQGQQPQRF. In DNA, the CDR3 is TGTGCCAGCAACTCACAAGGGCAACAGCCCCAGCGTTTT.

About this clonotype: A much larger clone sits a single nucleotide away, making a read error possible. V usage is TRBV5-6 and J usage is TRBJ2-7, with D maybe TRBD1 (5 bases). The ends were cut back, 7 bases at V and 1 base at J, with 18 bases in the middle. The germline V gene has CDR1 SGHDT and CDR2 YYEEEE. CDR3 length equals 15 residues. The CDR3 DNA sequence: TGTGCCAGCGGTCGGACATGGGTCGGGTCCTACGAGCAGTACTTC. This translates into CASGRTWVGSYEQYF. Filled out from reference TRBV5-6 and TRBJ2-7, the complete variable domain reads DAGVTQSPTHLIKTRGQQVTLRCSPKSGHDTVSWYQQALGQGPQFIFQYYEEEERQRGNFPDRFSGHQFPNYSSELNVNALLLGDSALYLCASGRTWVGSYEQYFGPGTRLTVT.

Remarks on this clonotype: One junction end disagrees with the germline gene, perhaps due to a read error. The chain employs TRBV11-1 and TRBJ2-6; D unclear. Germline CDR1 is SGHAT and CDR2 is FQDESV (reference sequence). The CDR3 sequence is 16 residues long. The CDR3 loop is CTSSHPRLSRANVLTF. CDR3 bases: TGTACCAGCAGCCACCCGAGGCTCTCTAGGGCCAACGTCCTGACTTTC.

This clonotype has only one observation. Its ends do not fully match the called genes, so a read error is possible. CDR3 DNA: TGTACCAGCAATTCCCCCGGGACTAGCGGGAGGAGTACGCAGTATTTT. This codes for CTSNSPGTSGRSTQYF. The chain joins TRBV7-8 to TRBJ2-3; the match to TRBD2 covers 15 bases. This CDR3 comprises 16 residues. CDR1 is SGHVS, CDR2 FQNEAQ, per germline.

The sample holds a few counts of this clonotype. This may be a read error: a much more frequent sequence differs by one nucleotide. The rearrangement links TRBV5-1 to TRBJ2-2; 7 nucleotides agree with TRBD1. CDR3 length: 15 amino acids. Per germline, CDR1 SGHRS and CDR2 YFSETQ. The trim removed 2 bases at V and 0 bases at J, leaving 1 base unmatched. DNA for the CDR3: TGCGCCAGCAGCTTAGGGGGCTCGAACACCGGGGAGCTGTTTTTT. This sequence encodes CASSLGGSNTGELFF.

In the case of this clonotype: At one boundary the junction diverges from the germline segment, which might be a read error. The gene calls are TRBV28 and TRBJ1-1, with D possibly being TRBD1 (5 bases). This CDR3 is 15 amino acids long. CDR1 and CDR2 (germline): MDHEN, SYDVKM. The CDR3: CTRSLATTGNTEAFF. CDR3 nucleotides: TGTACCAGGAGTTTAGCAACAACAGGGAACACTGAAGCTTTCTTT.

The V gene is TRBV21-1, the J gene TRBJ2-7; the table assigns TRBD1, which was not confirmed against the DNA. TRBV21-1 is a recognized pseudogene. CDR3 length equals 15 residues. The CDR3 sequence: CVSSTGTERYYEKYF. CDR3 sequence (DNA): TGTGTCAGCAGCACCGGGACAGAGAGATACTACGAGAAGTACTTC.